This T cell receptor beta chain was captured by sequencing in a study of CD8 T cells in Susac syndrome. Overall study: At blood draw, Susac syndrome patients were therapy-naive, on corticosteroids, or on intravenous immunoglobulin alone. Study-wide results and limits: No clonal expansion appeared among CD4+ T cells in Susac patients.

To note about this clonotype: The antigen remains undetermined.

Random hexamers were used to reverse transcribe the RNA input (roughly 0.5 to 1 ug). Across 54 Vbeta and 13 Jbeta, immunoSEQ multiplex PCR amplified TCR beta CDR3. Each CDR3 protein gets one entry after TCRdb re-called the immunoSEQ multiplex PCR reads with MiXCR. Of around 71,000 distinct CDR3 sequences listed, 93% are singletons. Sequencing of TCR beta was carried out in blood CD8+ and CD4+ T cells. This CDR3 contains 13 residues. J was trimmed by 8 bases and V by 5 bases; bases with no gene match: 2. This sequence originates from a human donor with Susac syndrome. Sequenced: CD4+ T cells from PBMCs. The J gene is TRBJ1-6, the V gene TRBV12-3 or TRBV12-4; TRBD1 matches 8 bases. CDR3 amino acids: CASSLDRDSPLHF. CDR3 sequence (DNA): TGTGCCAGCAGTCTGGACAGGGATTCACCCCTCCACTTT.